This T cell receptor (beta chain) derives from a study of CD8 T cells in Susac syndrome (dated by TCRdb to the late 2010s). For the wider study: The study used repertoire sequencing to test whether antigen drove CD8+ T cell activation and differentiation in Susac syndrome. CD8+ T cell repertoire clonality was compared between 11 to 12 healthy donors, approximately 14 Susac syndrome patients and 15 multiple sclerosis patients. Overall results and qualifications from the work: The number of individuals in the TCR sequencing and HLA analysis was recognized as being relatively small.

High-throughput TCR beta sequencing profiled peripheral blood CD8+ and CD4+ T cells from healthy donors, Susac syndrome patients and multiple sclerosis patients. The healthy donors served as controls matched for age and sex. Bulk CD8+ and CD4+ T cells were purified magnetically by negative isolation, whereas CD8+ TEMRA cells were enriched by FACS. Blood was collected in EDTA tubes and processed within 24 hours, with PBMCs isolated through density gradient centrifugation. PBMCs intended for TCR sequencing were cryopreserved in liquid nitrogen and were subsequently thawed in a 37 degrees C water bath. A purity of at least 90% was achieved for sorted or isolated CD4+, CD8+ and CD8+ TEMRA cells. Reading the germline V gene gives CDR1 SGHDN and CDR2 FVKESK. V is reduced by 1 base and J by 8 bases, leaving a spacing of 14 bases between them. The CDR3 sequence holds 14 residues, the cysteine and phenylalanine included. Only CDR3 DNA is held: 42 bases, read in frame from base 1.

RNA was extracted using the RNeasy kit, and roughly 0.5 to 1 ug of the RNA was reverse transcribed with random hexamers. The immunoSEQ multiplex PCR assay, which covers 54 Vbeta and 13 Jbeta segments, was used to amplify TCR beta CDR3 regions. To correct PCR amplification bias, a synthetic template baseline was used for both primer optimization and computational correction. The study's processing was this. Reads were annotated to V, D and J genes according to IMGT and were analyzed with immunoSEQ Analyzer, with only productive sequences retained. Clonality was computed as one minus Shannon entropy normalized by log2 of the number of productive unique sequences. For each patient and control, public and private clones were evaluated among the 100 most prevalent clones. A clone was defined as Susac-specific if it was absent from the healthy and MS cohorts, from roughly 990 published viral clones and from other ImmuneACCESS disease sequences. In-frame beta chains were kept once TCRdb had trimmed the public reads at Q25 with fastp and called clones with MiXCR. Rows matching on CDR3 protein sequence are summarized as one entry with the most common DNA and genes. In this record, the V and J calls reflect TCRdb's handling and not the investigators' own analysis. The sample yields 90,000 or so distinct CDR3 sequences; around 93% were counted once. The top ten clones comprise around 0.32% of the sample.

As for this clonotype: The clone's antigen remains unknown. No much larger clone exists at a distance of one base, and base qualities are not known.

This clonotype was sampled from a human donor in good health. Recombination linked TRBV14 to TRBJ1-2, with an unclear D gene assignment. The source material was CD8+ T cells from PBMCs. The CDR3 protein: CASSQVLGCWGYTF. The DNA is TGTGCCAGCAGCCAAGTGTTAGGGTGCTGGGGCTACACCTTC.